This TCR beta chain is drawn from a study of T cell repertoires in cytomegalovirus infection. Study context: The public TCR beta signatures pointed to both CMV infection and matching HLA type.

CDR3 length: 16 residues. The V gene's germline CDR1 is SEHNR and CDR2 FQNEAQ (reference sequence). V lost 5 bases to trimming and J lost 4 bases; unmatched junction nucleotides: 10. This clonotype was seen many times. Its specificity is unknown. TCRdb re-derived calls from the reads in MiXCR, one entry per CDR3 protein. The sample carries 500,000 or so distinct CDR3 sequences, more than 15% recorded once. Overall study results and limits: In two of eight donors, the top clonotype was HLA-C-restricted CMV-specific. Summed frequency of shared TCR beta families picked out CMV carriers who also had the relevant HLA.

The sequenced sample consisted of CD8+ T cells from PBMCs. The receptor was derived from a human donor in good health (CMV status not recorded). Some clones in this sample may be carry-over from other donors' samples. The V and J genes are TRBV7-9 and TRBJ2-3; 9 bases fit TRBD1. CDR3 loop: CASSPRDRVKADTQYF. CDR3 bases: TGTGCCAGCAGCCCCCGGGACAGGGTGAAGGCAGATACGCAGTATTTT.